What follows describes a single T cell receptor beta chain. Its antigen is undetermined. Germline CDR1 and CDR2: SGHAT and FQDESV (reference sequence). This CDR3 spans 15 amino acids. V dropped 4 bases and J dropped 5; count of bases not matched to a gene: 8. Method: immunoSEQ multiplex PCR; TCRdb's copy keeps in-frame clones and lacks some. The sample lists 69,000 or so clones; less than 90% were seen once. This record belongs to a study of Tregs in tolerant kidney transplant recipients. Thawed PBMCs were FACS-sorted into unstimulated CD4+CD25+CD127- regulatory T cells, CD4+CD25- non-regulatory cells, CD4 and CD8 cells. Overall study results and limits: Some patients' samples used different primers over time, so nucleotide sequences weren't comparable. In tolerant patients, donor-specific Tregs outgrew total Tregs, suggesting antigen-driven expansion. Expanding Tregs on activated donor B cells appeared to best identify donor-specific TCRbeta clones.

V gene TRBV11-1 combines with J gene TRBJ2-1; 7 bases line up with TRBD2. The clonotype originates from a human donor who received a combined kidney and bone marrow transplant. The sample consisted of CD4+ T cells from blood, taken before the transplant. CDR3 nucleotide sequence: TGTGCCAGCAGCTCCCCCGGGAGGAGCGACAATGAGCAGTTCTTC. Encoded protein: CASSSPGRSDNEQFF.